This TCR beta chain was recovered during a study of cytomegalovirus exposure and HLA in healthy donors (dated by TCRdb to about 2017). With regard to the full study: An earlier analysis of fewer than 750 of the donors reported 276 Gb of sequence data and 100 million to 120 million unique TCR beta sequences obtained from about 179 million T cells. An early release covering 550 to 650 HLA-typed donors comprised about 300 gigabases of sequencing data and tens of millions of unique TCR sequences. Among the approximately 420 genotyped donors, under 90% belonged to the genetic ancestry cluster associated with self-reported Caucasian donors. The study aimed to test whether signatures of past pathogen exposure could be identified by cataloging public T cell receptors. The study profiled the T cell repertoires of fewer than 850 subjects by immunosequencing and related them to cytomegalovirus serostatus. Along with the roughly 610-subject first cohort, a separate validation cohort of over 90 different subjects was used. High-throughput TCR immunosequencing, statistical association of individual TCRs with disease status, and machine learning were combined to predict cytomegalovirus infection status. A later analysis re-examined previously published TCR beta repertoires from around 670 donors and added high-resolution HLA genotyping to investigate patterns of TCR occurrence. Rather than drawing on any new phenotypic data, the later analysis identified candidate immune exposures from TCR beta sequences and the way those sequences occurred across donors. An earlier analysis of some 500 of the donors used high-throughput TCR beta sequencing to judge whether each TCR beta V gene segment behaved as functional or pseudogenic. Alongside the repertoire data, information on donor age, sex, ethnicity and CMV serostatus was compiled. Genome-wide SNP genotypes for about 55% of the roughly 670 donors were used in a later genetic analysis, which treated that subset as a discovery cohort. Every repertoire in the discovery cohort had been generated on one and the same sequencing platform. HLA typing covered class I and class II loci at four-digit resolution. Typing coverage varied by locus: about 620-640 donors for A, B, C, DRB1 and DQB1; more than 500 for DQA1; about 590 for DPA1; under 490 for DPB1. Because of strong linkage in the cohort, roughly five DR-DQ haplotypes were treated as single units for association and clustering. Across 300 to 400 genotyped donors of the cohort, an average of about 200,000 unique TCR beta nucleotide sequences per donor were sequenced, and around 19% of those sequences were non-productive. Study-level results and caveats: In vitro tests confirmed that a few of the cytomegalovirus-associated TCR beta chains recognize cytomegalovirus antigens. Specific HLA alleles were associated with around 18,000 TCR beta sequences at a false discovery rate of 0.05 in a later analysis. For the cohort, immune exposure information was limited to CMV serostatus. The sequencing pipeline was judged likely to have produced a cluster of highly shared sequence variants as a technical artifact. Linkage disequilibrium might explain the correlated functional status among segregating V segments, but an unknown experimental factor could not be ruled out. A total of 150 or so TCR beta chains were listed by the study as associated with cytomegalovirus. A further reported finding was that TCR beta sequences accurately predicted the HLA-A and HLA-B alleles for most subjects in the first cohort. An earlier analysis of approximately 590 of the donors showed that most TCR beta V segments appeared in productive rearrangements either about 90% or about 30% of the time, which broadly matched IMGT annotations. In a later analysis, several top co-occurrence clusters were reported to appear linked to parvovirus B19, influenza, CMV and Epstein-Barr virus. A later analysis found that most CMV-associated TCR beta chains appeared HLA-restricted, with HLA associations seemingly driven largely by CMV exposure. Some IMGT-functional V segments, including TRBV6-2 and TRBV6-3, could not be told apart with the 87-base-pair reads, so those segments were excluded. An association between a missense DCLRE1C variant and V-gene and J-gene trimming of TCR beta chains was found in a later genetic analysis and replicated in an independent cohort. Sequencing depth was assumed to be roughly uniform across donors in the presence/absence analyses, though that assumption may not hold. Because HLA typing was missing for some donors at each locus, association tests included only the typed subset. According to a later genetic analysis, donors in an Asian-associated ancestry cluster had fewer N-insertions in productive TCRs than the approximately 650-donor mean. The authors suggested that the approach could potentially be generalized to other disease states and immunological phenotypes. The classifier was reported to diagnose cytomegalovirus status with high specificity and sensitivity in both the original and validation cohorts. The earlier analysis of 450 to 700 of the donors excluded 15 to 20 rarely observed V segments, including chromosome 9 orphons, because counts were too low. This cohort had only TCR beta chains sequenced, and the lack of alpha or paired-chain data limited which features could be detected. In a later analysis, HLA-associated TCR beta chains were found to be more clonally expanded and to have lower generation probabilities than equally common non-associated chains. In a later analysis, TCR association rates were found to vary across HLA loci, with the most associated TCRs seen for DRB1 alleles and the fewest for HLA-C alleles. Strong co-occurrence of HLA alleles, especially DR and DQ, made assigning TCR associations to individual alleles difficult. Across donors, most TCR sequences were observed very rarely, whereas some public TCRs were present in many individuals.

This clone was picked up one time. No antigen is known for it. It has no much larger one-base neighbor in the sample; base qualities were not kept. Libraries were made using the immunoSEQ multiplex PCR assay. For the multiplex PCR, a mixture combining 60 forward primers for TCR Vbeta segments and 13 reverse primers for TCR Jbeta segments was used. A multiplex PCR assay on genomic DNA amplified the CDR3 region of rearranged TCR beta genes. Amplified TCR beta libraries were sequenced as 87-base-pair reads on the Illumina HiSeq System. In the original analysis: A later analysis tallied 80 million to 95 million unique TCR beta chains across the 666 repertoires, and approximately 12 million of those chains were shared by two or more donors. To remove PCR and sequencing errors, raw reads were error-corrected and collapsed into unique sequences using a nearest-neighbor algorithm that merged closely related sequences. To assign V, D and J gene segments, CDR3 sequences were aligned to IMGT reference sequences. Each retained sequence needed at least a six-nucleotide match to both a V gene segment and a J gene segment. A rearrangement was called productive if the CDR3 had no stop codons and remained in frame with V and J, and every other rearrangement was called non-productive. CDR3 was defined according to IMGT convention as the region running from the second conserved V-encoded cysteine to the conserved J-encoded phenylalanine. In an earlier analysis of around 640 of the donors, sequences lacking an unambiguous match to a single V gene segment were excluded. An earlier analysis of about 590 of the donors classified V segments as functional when productive rearrangements were above 56.7% and as segregating when the standard deviation between donors was above 5%. A statistical classification framework was developed to diagnose cytomegalovirus status using the catalog of TCR beta chain sequences. V and J gene assignment, in a later analysis, came from comparing TCR nucleotide sequences with IMGT/GENE-DB human TR gene sequences. Using the TCRdist pipeline, a later analysis assigned CDR3 sequences along with most-parsimonious VDJ recombination scenarios. In a later analysis, every TCR beta chain was defined by the combination of its CDR3 amino acid sequence and its V-gene family, and reads without a unique V-gene family were dropped. To address suspected cross-contamination and a sequencing artifact, a later analysis removed around 600 highly shared, low-generation-probability nucleotide sequences. In a later analysis, a clonal expansion index was calculated for each public chain from normalized within-repertoire ranks of inferred template counts. A later analysis computed generation probabilities with a VDJ recombination model fitted to out-of-frame rearrangements, and checked the results against IGoR. Hypergeometric tests were used in a later analysis to score TCR-TCR, TCR-HLA and TCR-CMV co-occurrence, with a repertoire-size bias correction applied to the TCR pairs. To estimate false discovery rates, a later analysis permuted the HLA or CMV assignments 20 times. In a later analysis, co-occurring TCRs were grouped using DBSCAN, and TCRdist sequence similarity was added for clustering within HLA-allele-positive subsets. Co-occurrence clustering excluded repertoires with fewer than 30,000 or more than 120,000 public chains, plus five with anomalous nucleotide sharing. TCRdb re-hosts the immuneACCESS table, in-frame sequences only. Its copies lack some clones; in the studies checked, an unresolved V gene accounts for under half of them, and the cause for the rest is not known. V and J calls and clone size follow that table, whereas D and trimming were derived from the DNA. Recorded for this sample are 130,000 or so clones; about 85% of them occurred a single time. The ten biggest clones cover about 6.7% of the sample.

The V end gives up 3 bases and the J end 0 bases, leaving 2 bases in the junction not matched to a gene. The CDR3 runs 14 residues from the cysteine to the phenylalanine. Just the 42-base CDR3 DNA is kept, in frame starting at base 1. The CDR1 and CDR2 encoded by the germline V gene are SGHRS and YFSETQ. The cohort comprised 670 or so healthy bone marrow donors. All cohort members were sampled while nominally healthy, although unrecorded immune exposures were likely present. The donor tested CMV seropositive, placing the donor among the 250 to 350 seropositive members of the cohort. A peripheral blood sample was provided by each donor, and peripheral blood mononuclear cells were used for TCR beta sequencing. Genomic DNA was extracted from the blood cell samples with the Qiagen DNeasy Blood Extraction Kit.

The chain couples TRBV5-1 to TRBJ1-1, and TRBD1 aligns with 7 junction nucleotides. This sequence originates from a woman aged 25 to 39 in good health and CMV-seropositive. The specimen sequenced was PBMCs. CDR3 region: CASSSDRMNTEAFF. The DNA reads TGCGCCAGCAGCTCGGACAGGATGAACACTGAAGCTTTCTTT.